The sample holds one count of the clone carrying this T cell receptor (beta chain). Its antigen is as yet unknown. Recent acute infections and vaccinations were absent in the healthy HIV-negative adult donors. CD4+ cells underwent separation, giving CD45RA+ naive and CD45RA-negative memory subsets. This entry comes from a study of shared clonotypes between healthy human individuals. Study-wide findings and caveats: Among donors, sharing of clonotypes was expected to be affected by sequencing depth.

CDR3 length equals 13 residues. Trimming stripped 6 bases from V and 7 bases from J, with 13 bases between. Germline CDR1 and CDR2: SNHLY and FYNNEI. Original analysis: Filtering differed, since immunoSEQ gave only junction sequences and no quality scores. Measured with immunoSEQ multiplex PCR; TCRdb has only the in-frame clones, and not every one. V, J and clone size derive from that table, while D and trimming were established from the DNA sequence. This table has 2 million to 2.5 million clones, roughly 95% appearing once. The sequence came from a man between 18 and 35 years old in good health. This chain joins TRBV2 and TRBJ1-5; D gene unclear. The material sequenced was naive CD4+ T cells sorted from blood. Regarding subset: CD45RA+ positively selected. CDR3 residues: CASSENLGQPQHF. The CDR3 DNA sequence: TGTGCCAGCAGCGAAAATTTAGGGCAGCCCCAGCATTTT.